One sample yielded the 11 T cell receptor beta chains listed below, sequenced in a study of CD8 T cells in ankylosing spondylitis. Study results and caveats: One TCR beta motif, made up of several highly homologous variants, appeared characteristic of ankylosing spondylitis blood.

TCRdb re-analysed the 5' RACE reads in MiXCR, keeping a single row per CDR3 protein. The data hold approximately 540,000 distinct CDR3 sequences, with roughly 13% observed a single time. The antigens of these receptors remain unknown. Sequenced material: blood, either unsorted or a sorted T cell fraction (not recorded which). The receptors were sampled from a male donor with ankylosing spondylitis.

V gene TRBV18 combines with J gene TRBJ2-3, with no clear D. Trimming left V 0 bases short and J 0 bases short, with 4 bases between. CDR1 is KGHSH and CDR2 is LQKENI in the germline V gene. The CDR3 totals 14 residues. The CDR3 region is CASSPPASTDTQYF. The CDR3 region has the DNA TGTGCCAGCTCACCACCGGCGAGCACAGATACGCAGTATTTT. The full variable domain, rest sourced from reference TRBV18 and TRBJ2-3, is NAGVMQNPRHLVRRRGQEARLRCSPMKGHSHVYWYRQLPEEGLKFMVYLQKENIIDESGMPKERFSAEFPKEGPSILRIQQVVRGDSAAYFCASSPPASTDTQYFGPGTRLTVL.

The chain uses TRBV5-5 and TRBJ1-5, with D possibly matching TRBD1 (5 bases). The CDR3 is 15 amino acids. The V gene lost 1 base and the J gene lost 2 bases, with 10 bases spanning the gap. Germline assignment: CDR1 SGHKS and CDR2 YYEKEE (reference sequence). DNA of the CDR3: TGTGCCAGCAGCTTGTTATGGGGGGGCAATCAGCCCCAGCATTTT. This encodes CASSLLWGGNQPQHF.

The rearrangement joins TRBV5-1 to TRBJ1-1; no reliable D call. Trimming pared 8 bases from V and 4 bases from J, leaving 18 bases between. Per germline, CDR1 SGHRS and CDR2 YFSETQ. This CDR3 has 14 residues. DNA of the CDR3: TGCGCCAGACAAATGTGGTTCCCGGGCACTGAAGCTTTCTTT. This sequence encodes CARQMWFPGTEAFF.

The chain joins TRBV11-2 to TRBJ2-7; unclear D gene. The CDR3 is made up of 14 amino acids. V was trimmed by 0 bases and J by 3 bases, leaving 9 bases between them. Germline CDR1 SGHAT, CDR2 FQNNGV. DNA for the CDR3: TGTGCCAGCAGCTTAGATGCTTTGGGCTACGAGCAGTACGTC. Translated: CASSLDALGYEQYV.

There are many counts of this clonotype. J is TRBJ2-7 and V is TRBV7-9, with 7 positions matching TRBD1. After removal of 5 bases from V and 6 bases from J, the junction contained 7 bases not matched to a gene. The CDR3 has 13 amino acids. The germline V gene has CDR1 SEHNR and CDR2 FQNEAQ (reference sequence). The DNA for the CDR3 is TGTGCCAGCAGCATAGGACAGGCACGCGAGCAGTACGTC. As protein: CASSIGQAREQYV.

The chain joins TRBV5-6 to TRBJ1-1; D call uncertain. The germline V gene encodes CDR1 SGHDT and CDR2 YYEEEE. The V end lost 2 bases, the J end lost 0 bases, and 11 bases lay between the germline ends. CDR3 size: 15 residues. CDR3 in amino acids: CASSLINPMNTEAFF. Here the CDR3 DNA reads TGTGCCAGCAGCTTAATTAACCCCATGAACACTGAAGCTTTCTTT.

This clonotype was counted at least ten times. The chain employs TRBV4-1 and TRBJ1-1, with D perhaps matching TRBD1 (5 bases). The CDR3 is 14 residues long. Looked up from germline, CDR1 is MGHRA and CDR2 is YSYEKL. V dropped 6 bases and J dropped 5 bases, with 16 bases sitting between them. The CDR3 protein is CASRIRASETEAFF. In nucleotides, the CDR3 is TGCGCCAGCAGGATCAGGGCTTCGGAGACTGAAGCTTTCTTT.

This clonotype occurred a few times. V and J are TRBV6-1 and TRBJ2-5; D unresolved. Germline CDR1 is MNHNS and CDR2 is SASEGT. V was trimmed by 2 bases and J by 5 bases, leaving 12 bases between them. The CDR3 is 14 residues long. CDR3 amino acids: CASSERKGWETQYF. The CDR3 nucleotides read TGTGCCAGCAGTGAAAGGAAGGGATGGGAGACCCAGTACTTC.

This clonotype occurred a few times. The rearrangement joins TRBV6-1 to TRBJ2-3; no definite D call. The CDR3 consists of 14 residues. Germline loops: CDR1 MNHNS, CDR2 SASEGT. Trimming removed 6 bases from V and 1 base from J, with 11 bases in between. The CDR3 nucleotides read TGTGCCAGCAGCCCCCCCAAGGGCACAGATACGCAGTATTTT. As protein: CASSPPKGTDTQYF.

This clonotype occurred a few times. The V call is TRBV27, the J call TRBJ2-1; 8 positions agree with TRBD2. CDR1 is MNHEY and CDR2 is SMNVEV in the germline V gene (reference sequence). This CDR3 spans 14 amino acids. V dropped 5 bases and J dropped 3; count of bases not matched to a gene: 3. DNA for the CDR3: TGTGCCAGCAGTCAGACTAGCGTCTACAATGAGCAGTTCTTC. Translated, it gives CASSQTSVYNEQFF.

This clonotype showed up just a few times. V is TRBV20-1 and J is TRBJ1-1; D is uncertain. The CDR3 length is 13 residues. Germline CDR1 and CDR2: DFQATT and SNEGSKA (reference sequence). Between the trimmed V and J ends, which lost 5 bases and 4 bases, there was a span of 14 bases. The CDR3 is CSARPDTLTEAFF. The CDR3 DNA reads as TGCAGTGCTCGCCCTGACACTCTCACTGAAGCTTTCTTT.